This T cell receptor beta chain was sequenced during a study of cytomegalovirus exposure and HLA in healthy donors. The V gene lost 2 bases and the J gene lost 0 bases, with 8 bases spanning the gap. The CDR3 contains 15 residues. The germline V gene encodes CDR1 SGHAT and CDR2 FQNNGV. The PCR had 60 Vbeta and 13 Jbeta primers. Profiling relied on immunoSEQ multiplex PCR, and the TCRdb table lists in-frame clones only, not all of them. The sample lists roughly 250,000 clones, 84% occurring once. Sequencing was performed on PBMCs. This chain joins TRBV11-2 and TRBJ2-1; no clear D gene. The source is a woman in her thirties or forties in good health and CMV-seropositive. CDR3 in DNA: TGTGCCAGCAGCTTATCCGCGAGCTCCTACAATGAGCAGTTCTTC. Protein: CASSLSASSYNEQFF.